This paragraph covers one T cell receptor (beta chain) sequence. These data belong to a study of blood T cell repertoires in COVID-19. In the study overall: Collection of acute and convalescent COVID-19 samples took place in the United States, Italy and Spain. Sources were T cells, B-cell-depleted T cells, or PBMCs; the material itself was cDNA or gDNA.

The ends lost 2 bases at V and 10 bases at J; junction bases unmatched: 11. The CDR3 runs to 16 residues. Germline loops: CDR1 SEHNR, CDR2 FQNEAQ (reference sequence). Authors' analysis steps: Estimation of nucleated cell counts was performed using reference gene primer amplification. Using immunoSEQ multiplex PCR, the repertoire was profiled, and TCRdb retains in-frame clones only, with some absent. V and J calls and clone size follow that table, whereas D and trimming were derived from the DNA. Counted here are some 120,000 clones, about 80% occurring once; the ten biggest clones make up 12%. The specimen sequenced was peripheral blood. The V gene is TRBV7-9, the J gene TRBJ1-4; 9 bases match TRBD1. The TCR was taken from a woman aged 55-70 years with acute or convalescent COVID-19. CDR3 DNA: TGTGCCAGCAGCTTAACTTCGGGACAGGGAGGAGGAAAACTGTTTTTT. Protein product: CASSLTSGQGGGKLFF.